These 12 T cell receptor beta chains originate from one sample sequenced in a study of blood T cells in healthy people across ages. It was with a sample-barcoded 5' primer and a J-beta primer mix that a second PCR of roughly 6 to 12 cycles was run. TCRdb ran MiXCR on the 5' RACE reads and lists one entry per CDR3 protein. The sample has 650,000 to 1,000,000 distinct CDR3 sequences, 30% to 45% seen once. Material: blood. Receptors originate from a man aged 18 to 35 in good health.

On this clonotype: This clone may be a read error of a much larger clone one base away. The rearrangement joins TRBV7-9 to TRBJ2-3, with 7 bases lining up with TRBD2. Germline CDR1 reads SEHNR; CDR2 reads FQNEAQ (reference sequence). With V trimmed by 0 bases and J by 4 bases, 4 bases remained unmatched. This CDR3 contains 15 residues. CDR3 in amino acids: CASSLAWLAADTQYF. CDR3 bases: TGTGCCAGCAGCTTAGCGTGGCTAGCGGCAGATACGCAGTATTTT.

This clonotype was detected only a few times. The chain links TRBV29-1 to TRBJ1-2, with 7 bases that match TRBD1. The V gene's germline CDR1 is SQVTM and CDR2 ANQGSEA. J was trimmed by 4 bases and V by 3 bases; bases with no gene match: 14. There are 16 residues in the CDR3. The CDR3 DNA is TGCAGCGTTGAGACACACGGGACAGTGGTTACCTATGGCTACACCTTC. It translates to CSVETHGTVVTYGYTF. The full variable domain, its missing parts supplied by reference TRBV29-1 and TRBJ1-2, is SAVISQKPSRDICQRGTSLTIQCQVDSQVTMMFWYRQQPGQSLTLIATANQGSEATYESGFVIDKFPISRPNLTFSTLTVSNMSPEDSSIYLCSVETHGTVVTYGYTFGSGTRLTVV.

The V gene is TRBV27, the J gene TRBJ2-4, with TRBD2 identical over 8 bases. Per the germline V gene, CDR1 is MNHEY and CDR2 is SMNVEV (reference sequence). V lost 4 bases, J lost 1 base, and 6 bases stayed unmatched. The CDR3 has 16 residues. Here the CDR3 DNA reads TGTGCCAGCAGTTATGCCAGCGGGAGTGCCAAAAACATTCAGTACTTC. This translates into CASSYASGSAKNIQYF.

Note on this clonotype: It may be a read error: a sequence one base away is much more abundant. This rearrangement joins TRBV27 to TRBJ2-4; no clear D gene. The CDR3 is made up of 16 amino acids. Germline V gene lookup returns CDR1 MNHEY and CDR2 SMNVEV (reference sequence). The V gene lost 2 bases and the J gene lost 0 bases, with 11 bases spanning the gap. The CDR3 coding sequence is TGTGCCAGCAGTTTAGCCTCCGTCCTAGCCAAAAACATTCAGTACTTC. Amino acids: CASSLASVLAKNIQYF.

This clonotype came up a few times. CDR3 sequence: CASSQDSRSMNTEAFF. For the CDR3, the DNA is TGCGCCAGCAGCCAAGATTCCCGGTCCATGAACACTGAAGCTTTCTTT. The V gene is TRBV4-1, the J gene TRBJ1-1; D is uncertain. Trimming took 0 bases from V and 0 from J, leaving 11 bases between them. From germline, CDR1 is MGHRA and CDR2 YSYEKL. This CDR3 has 16 amino acids.

This clonotype was found a few times. The V and J genes are TRBV4-1 and TRBJ1-1; D is possibly TRBD1 (5 bases). The length of the CDR3 is 15 residues. CDR1 is MGHRA and CDR2 is YSYEKL in the germline V gene. Trimming shortened V by 0 bases and J by 5 bases, and 13 bases separated the two germline ends. The CDR3 sequence: CASSQDGAAGTEAFF. The DNA for the CDR3 is TGCGCCAGCAGCCAAGATGGGGCCGCGGGGACTGAAGCTTTCTTT.

This clonotype was found a few times. The chain couples TRBV6-2 or TRBV6-3 to TRBJ2-7; TRBD2 matches 10 bases. Germline V gives CDR1 MNHEY, CDR2 SVGEGT. V lost 0 bases and J lost 2; bases outside the gene matches: 4. The CDR3 sequence is 16 residues long. CDR3 in DNA: TGTGCCAGCAGTTACTCTCCTAGCGGGGGAACCTACGAGCAGTACTTC. The encoded protein is CASSYSPSGGTYEQYF.

The sample holds many counts of this clonotype. The rearrangement joins TRBV4-2 to TRBJ2-7, with D tentatively TRBD2 (6 bases). This CDR3 comprises 14 residues. The ends were cut back, 4 bases at V and 0 bases at J, with 10 bases in the middle. Germline V CDR1 and CDR2: LGHNA, YNFKEQ. Here the CDR3 reads CASSPLADSYEQYF. For the CDR3, the DNA is TGTGCCAGCAGCCCCTTAGCGGACTCCTACGAGCAGTACTTC.

Many counts were recorded for this clonotype. At one end the junction does not follow the germline gene, possibly because of a read error. CDR3 sequence reads: CASSFGVGETQYF. The CDR3 nucleotides read TGTGCCAGCAGTTTTGGGGTTGGCGAGACCCAGTACTTC. The V and J genes are TRBV5-1 and TRBJ2-5; D remains ambiguous. The CDR3 totals 13 residues. Germline CDR1 reads SGHRS; CDR2 reads YFSETQ.

The V gene is TRBV9, the J gene TRBJ1-2; 7 bases fit TRBD1. The germline CDR1 and CDR2 sequences are SGDLS and YYNGEE. Trimming took 2 bases from V and 4 from J; bases not matched to a gene: 14. The CDR3 sequence is 17 residues long. Here the CDR3 reads CASSVDRTLGLAYGYTF. DNA of the CDR3: TGTGCCAGCAGCGTGGACAGGACTCTGGGGCTGGCCTATGGCTACACCTTC. The variable domain in full, completed from reference TRBV9 and TRBJ1-2, reads DSGVTQTPKHLITATGQRVTLRCSPRSGDLSVYWYQQSLDQGLQFLIQYYNGEERAKGNILERFSAQQFPDLHSELNLSSLELGDSALYFCASSVDRTLGLAYGYTFGSGTRLTVV.

The rearrangement links TRBV27 to TRBJ2-7, with 7 bases aligning to TRBD1. TRBJ2-5 matches the DNA end more closely, so the J call is doubtful. CDR1 MNHEY and CDR2 SMNVEV come from the germline V gene (reference sequence). The CDR3 length is 15 residues. This CDR3 is CASSTLGQKEETQYF. In DNA form, the CDR3 reads TGTGCCAGCAGTACCTTGGGACAGAAAGAAGAGACCCAGTACTTC.

For the CDR3, the DNA is TGTGCCAGCAGGTCGGTGGGGAACACTGAAGCTTTCTTT. Translating it yields CASRSVGNTEAFF. The rearrangement uses TRBV5-6 and TRBJ1-1; D not certain. The CDR3 runs 13 residues. Germline V lookup: CDR1 SGHDT, CDR2 YYEEEE. Trimming took off 5 bases at V and 1 base at J, with 9 bases between the two ends. Drawing the rest from reference TRBV5-6 and TRBJ1-1, the complete variable domain is DAGVTQSPTHLIKTRGQQVTLRCSPKSGHDTVSWYQQALGQGPQFIFQYYEEEERQRGNFPDRFSGHQFPNYSSELNVNALLLGDSALYLCASRSVGNTEAFFGQGTRLTVV.